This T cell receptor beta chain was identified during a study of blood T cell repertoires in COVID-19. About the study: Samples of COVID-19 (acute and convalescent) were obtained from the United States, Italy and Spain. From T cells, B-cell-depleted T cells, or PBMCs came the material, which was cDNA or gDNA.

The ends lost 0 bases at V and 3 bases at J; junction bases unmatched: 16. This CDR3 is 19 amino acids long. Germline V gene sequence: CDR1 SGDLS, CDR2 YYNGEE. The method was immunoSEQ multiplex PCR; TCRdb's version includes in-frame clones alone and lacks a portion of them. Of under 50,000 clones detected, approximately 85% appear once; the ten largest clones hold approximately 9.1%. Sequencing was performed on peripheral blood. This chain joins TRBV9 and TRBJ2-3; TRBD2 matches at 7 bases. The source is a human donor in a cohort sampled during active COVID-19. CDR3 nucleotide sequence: TGTGCCAGCAGCGTAGGAGGAACGGGGGGAGTTACTAAAACAGATACGCAGTATTTT. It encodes CASSVGGTGGVTKTDTQYF.